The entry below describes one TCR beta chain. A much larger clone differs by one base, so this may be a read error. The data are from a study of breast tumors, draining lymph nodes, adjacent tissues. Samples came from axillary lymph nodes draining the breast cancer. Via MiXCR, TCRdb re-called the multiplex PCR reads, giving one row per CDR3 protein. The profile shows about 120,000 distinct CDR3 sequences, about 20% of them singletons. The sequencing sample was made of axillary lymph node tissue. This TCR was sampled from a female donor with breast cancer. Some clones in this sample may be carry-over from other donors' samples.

DNA of the CDR3: TGTGCCAGCAGCTCCACAGGGGAGGTCAATGAGCAGCTCTTC. Its translation is CASSSTGEVNEQLF. The V gene is TRBV5-1, the J gene TRBJ2-1; tentatively, D is TRBD1 (7 bases). Germline V gene sequence: CDR1 SGHRS, CDR2 YFSETQ. The CDR3 totals 14 residues.